These T cell receptor beta chains were read from a single sample in a study of control samples from healthy donors and cancer patients. Some clones are missing from TCRdb's copy, which holds only in-frame ones; the method was immunoSEQ multiplex PCR. The table has about 130,000 clones, roughly 87% seen once. The sequencing sample was made of blood. The receptors stem from a man between 18 and 35 years old in good health. The CDR3 runs from the conserved cysteine through the conserved F or W. Each record gives: CDR3 DNA, CDR3 protein, J gene, V gene, D gene, clone size. D genes are given only for firm matches. Rows give clone size only sometimes, using once, few, many, or a class for an expanded clone.

CDR3 DNA: TGTGCCAGCAGCTTAGAACGTTACTCCTACGAGCAGTACTTC
CDR3 protein: CASSLERYSYEQYF
J gene: TRBJ2-7
V gene: TRBV7-2
D gene: .
clone size: .

CDR3 DNA: TGTGCCAGCAGCGTAGGGTCCAGGGCGACTGAAGCTTTCTTT
CDR3 protein: CASSVGSRATEAFF
J gene: TRBJ1-1
V gene: TRBV9
D gene: .
clone size: .

CDR3 DNA: TGTGCCAGCAGCGTAGCTATTGGACATTACACAGATACGCAGTATTTT
CDR3 protein: CASSVAIGHYTDTQYF
J gene: TRBJ2-3
V gene: TRBV9
D gene: .
clone size: .

CDR3 DNA: TGTGCCATCACCCCAGGAGACCACACTGAAGCTTTCTTT
CDR3 protein: CAITPGDHTEAFF
J gene: TRBJ1-1
V gene: TRBV10-3
D gene: .
clone size: .

CDR3 DNA: TGCGCCAGCAGCATAGGCCAGGGGACAGGGAAAAATGAGCAGTTCTTC
CDR3 protein: CASSIGQGTGKNEQFF
J gene: TRBJ2-1
V gene: TRBV5-1
D gene: TRBD1
clone size: few

CDR3 DNA: TGCGCCAGCAGCCAAGATGGACAGTATAATCAGCCCCAGCATTTT
CDR3 protein: CASSQDGQYNQPQHF
J gene: TRBJ1-5
V gene: TRBV4-1
D gene: .
clone size: .

CDR3 DNA: TGTGCCAGCAGCCCCACAGGGCTGGGGCAGCCCCAGCATTTT
CDR3 protein: CASSPTGLGQPQHF
J gene: TRBJ1-5
V gene: TRBV3-1/TRBV3-2
D gene: .
clone size: .

CDR3 DNA: TGTGCCAGCAGCTTGGCCGACAGAGCCTACGAGCAGTACTTC
CDR3 protein: CASSLADRAYEQYF
J gene: TRBJ2-7
V gene: TRBV7-9
D gene: .
clone size: .

CDR3 DNA: TGTGCCAGCAGCTTCGCACCGGGACAGGTGAACACTGAAGCTTTCTTT
CDR3 protein: CASSFAPGQVNTEAFF
J gene: TRBJ1-1
V gene: TRBV7-9
D gene: TRBD1
clone size: .

CDR3 DNA: TGTGCCAGCAGCCACGGTTGGAATAGCAATCAGCCCCAGCATTTT
CDR3 protein: CASSHGWNSNQPQHF
J gene: TRBJ1-5
V gene: TRBV13
D gene: .
clone size: .

CDR3 DNA: TGTGCCAGCAGCCCGCAGGGACAGGATGGTCCCTACGAGCAGTACTTC
CDR3 protein: CASSPQGQDGPYEQYF
J gene: TRBJ2-7
V gene: TRBV7-2
D gene: TRBD1
clone size: .

CDR3 DNA: TGTGCCAGCAGCTTGGGGGCTGAAGCTTTCTTT
CDR3 protein: CASSLGAEAFF
J gene: TRBJ1-1
V gene: TRBV5-6
D gene: .
clone size: .

CDR3 DNA: TGTGCCAGCAGGACTAGCGGGAGGTTCGATGAGCAGTTCTTC
CDR3 protein: CASRTSGRFDEQFF
J gene: TRBJ2-1
V gene: TRBV6-5
D gene: TRBD2
clone size: .

CDR3 DNA: TGTGCCAGCAGTCCGATGACTAGCGGGATCACAGATACGCAGTATTTT
CDR3 protein: CASSPMTSGITDTQYF
J gene: TRBJ2-3
V gene: TRBV6-2/TRBV6-3
D gene: TRBD2
clone size: .

CDR3 DNA: TGTGCCAGCAGCGTAGGGCTAGCGGAAACCTACGAGCAGTACTTC
CDR3 protein: CASSVGLAETYEQYF
J gene: TRBJ2-7
V gene: TRBV9
D gene: TRBD2
clone size: .

CDR3 DNA: TGTGCCAGCAGTTTAAAGGGGAACACTGAAGCTTTCTTT
CDR3 protein: CASSLKGNTEAFF
J gene: TRBJ1-1
V gene: TRBV12-3/TRBV12-4
D gene: .
clone size: .

CDR3 DNA: TGTGCCAGCAGCCTGGGACTTTCCGCTCAAGAGACCCAGTACTTC
CDR3 protein: CASSLGLSAQETQYF
J gene: TRBJ2-5
V gene: TRBV7-9
D gene: .
clone size: .

CDR3 DNA: TGTGCCAGCGACCGCTTCTATGGCTACACCTTC
CDR3 protein: CASDRFYGYTF
J gene: TRBJ1-2
V gene: TRBV6-5
D gene: .
clone size: .

CDR3 DNA: TGTGCCACACAAGGGCGGAAAGAACCTTACGAGCAGTACTTC
CDR3 protein: CATQGRKEPYEQYF
J gene: TRBJ2-7
V gene: TRBV27
D gene: .
clone size: .

CDR3 DNA: TGTGCCAGCAGCTTAGAACAGGGGGTAACTAGAGCTTTCTTT
CDR3 protein: CASSLEQGVTRAFF
J gene: TRBJ1-1
V gene: TRBV7-9
D gene: TRBD1
clone size: .

CDR3 DNA: TGTGCCAGTAGACCCGGGACGGATAATGAAAAACTGTTTTTT
CDR3 protein: CASRPGTDNEKLFF
J gene: TRBJ1-4
V gene: TRBV2
D gene: .
clone size: few

CDR3 DNA: TGTGCCAGCTCACCCGGTAAGGGGGGCGGGTATGGCTACACCTTC
CDR3 protein: CASSPGKGGGYGYTF
J gene: TRBJ1-2
V gene: TRBV18
D gene: .
clone size: .

CDR3 DNA: TGTGCCTGGAGCCCGGCCGGGCTAGCGGGCACAGATACGCAGTATTTT
CDR3 protein: CAWSPAGLAGTDTQYF
J gene: TRBJ2-3
V gene: TRBV30
D gene: TRBD2
clone size: once

CDR3 DNA: TGTGCCAGCAGCCCAACCGACGGGAGATATGGCTACACCTTC
CDR3 protein: CASSPTDGRYGYTF
J gene: TRBJ1-2
V gene: TRBV5-4
D gene: .
clone size: .

CDR3 DNA: TGTGCCAGCAGTCACAGGGGCGGCGATGAAGCTTTCTTT
CDR3 protein: CASSHRGGDEAFF
J gene: TRBJ1-1
V gene: TRBV6-5
D gene: TRBD1
clone size: .

CDR3 DNA: TGTGCCAGTAGTATAGGACAGGGCAAAGCTTTCTTT
CDR3 protein: CASSIGQGKAFF
J gene: TRBJ1-1
V gene: TRBV19
D gene: TRBD1
clone size: .

CDR3 DNA: TGTGCCAGCAGTGAGGCAAGCCAGCATTTT
CDR3 protein: CASSEASQHF
J gene: TRBJ1-5
V gene: TRBV6-1
D gene: .
clone size: .

CDR3 DNA: TGTGCCAGCGGCCGGGACAGGGTATCCGAAGCTTTCTTT
CDR3 protein: CASGRDRVSEAFF
J gene: TRBJ1-1
V gene: TRBV11-2
D gene: TRBD1
clone size: .

CDR3 DNA: TGTGCCAGCAGCCCCAGAGGGGGCCGGCACACTGAAGCTTTCTTT
CDR3 protein: CASSPRGGRHTEAFF
J gene: TRBJ1-1
V gene: TRBV7-3
D gene: TRBD1
clone size: .

CDR3 DNA: TGTGCCAGCAGCTTTACAGGGGTCACCGGGGAGCTGTTTTTT
CDR3 protein: CASSFTGVTGELFF
J gene: TRBJ2-2
V gene: TRBV7-3
D gene: TRBD1
clone size: .

CDR3 DNA: TGTGCCACCAAGAGGGGAGAGGACACTGAAGCTTTCTTT
CDR3 protein: CATKRGEDTEAFF
J gene: TRBJ1-1
V gene: TRBV24-1
D gene: .
clone size: .

CDR3 DNA: TGTGCCAGCAGTCTGATAGCGGGGGGGACAGATACGCAGTATTTT
CDR3 protein: CASSLIAGGTDTQYF
J gene: TRBJ2-3
V gene: TRBV27
D gene: TRBD2
clone size: .

CDR3 DNA: TGTGCCAGCAGCTTTAGTACTATCGGGGAGCTGTTTTTT
CDR3 protein: CASSFSTIGELFF
J gene: TRBJ2-2
V gene: TRBV7-2
D gene: .
clone size: .

CDR3 DNA: TGTGCCAGCAGCTTCAGCGGGGGGCTAAGAAATGAGCAGTTCTTC
CDR3 protein: CASSFSGGLRNEQFF
J gene: TRBJ2-1
V gene: TRBV7-3
D gene: TRBD2
clone size: .

CDR3 DNA: TGTGCCAGCTCACCAGCGACAGGGATTTCTGGAAACACCATATATTTT
CDR3 protein: CASSPATGISGNTIYF
J gene: TRBJ1-3
V gene: TRBV18
D gene: TRBD1
clone size: .

CDR3 DNA: TGTGCCAGCAGCCTCCGCGCTAGCACAGATACGCAGTATTTT
CDR3 protein: CASSLRASTDTQYF
J gene: TRBJ2-3
V gene: TRBV7-3
D gene: .
clone size: once

CDR3 DNA: TGTGCCATCAGCTTCTCCTACGAGCAGTACTTC
CDR3 protein: CAISFSYEQYF
J gene: TRBJ2-7
V gene: TRBV10-3
D gene: .
clone size: .

CDR3 DNA: TGTGCCAGCAGTTCCCATCAGGGTTGGGCCGGGGAGCTGTTTTTT
CDR3 protein: CASSSHQGWAGELFF
J gene: TRBJ2-2
V gene: TRBV6-6
D gene: .
clone size: .

CDR3 DNA: TGTGCCAGCAGTAACTACCGGGCACTAGCGGGAGAGGGACAGTACTTC
CDR3 protein: CASSNYRALAGEGQYF
J gene: TRBJ2-4
V gene: TRBV6-6
D gene: TRBD2
clone size: .

CDR3 DNA: TGCAGCGTTGAAAGGTTTGGTAATGGCTACACCTTC
CDR3 protein: CSVERFGNGYTF
J gene: TRBJ1-2
V gene: TRBV29-1
D gene: .
clone size: once

CDR3 DNA: TGTGCCAGCAGCCTGTGGGCGGGCCGAGCAACGGAGACCCAGTACTTC
CDR3 protein: CASSLWAGRATETQYF
J gene: TRBJ2-5
V gene: TRBV11-2
D gene: .
clone size: .

CDR3 DNA: TGTGCCAGCAGCTTCGTTCCGCGGGAGACGCAGTATTTT
CDR3 protein: CASSFVPRETQYF
J gene: TRBJ2-3
V gene: TRBV7-9
D gene: TRBD2
clone size: .

CDR3 DNA: TGTGCCAGTAGAGGCTCGGACTATGGCTACACCTTC
CDR3 protein: CASRGSDYGYTF
J gene: TRBJ1-2
V gene: TRBV19
D gene: .
clone size: .

CDR3 DNA: TGTGCCAGCAGCCCGGACGGGAGGGGGGAGACCCAGTACTTC
CDR3 protein: CASSPDGRGETQYF
J gene: TRBJ2-5
V gene: TRBV7-2
D gene: TRBD2
clone size: .

CDR3 DNA: TGTGCCAGCAGTCAGACTCTTAGCAATCAGCCCCAGCATTTT
CDR3 protein: CASSQTLSNQPQHF
J gene: TRBJ1-5
V gene: TRBV3-1/TRBV3-2
D gene: .
clone size: .

CDR3 DNA: TGCAGCGTTGTTTTCCTTGGGTCTAGCACAGATACGCAGTATTTT
CDR3 protein: CSVVFLGSSTDTQYF
J gene: TRBJ2-3
V gene: TRBV29-1
D gene: .
clone size: .

CDR3 DNA: TGTGCCGGGGCGGCCTCTGGAAACACCATATATTTT
CDR3 protein: CAGAASGNTIYF
J gene: TRBJ1-3
V gene: TRBV30
D gene: .
clone size: once

CDR3 DNA: TGTGCCAGCTCACCATGGGACATCAACACAGATACGCAGTATTTT
CDR3 protein: CASSPWDINTDTQYF
J gene: TRBJ2-3
V gene: TRBV18
D gene: .
clone size: once